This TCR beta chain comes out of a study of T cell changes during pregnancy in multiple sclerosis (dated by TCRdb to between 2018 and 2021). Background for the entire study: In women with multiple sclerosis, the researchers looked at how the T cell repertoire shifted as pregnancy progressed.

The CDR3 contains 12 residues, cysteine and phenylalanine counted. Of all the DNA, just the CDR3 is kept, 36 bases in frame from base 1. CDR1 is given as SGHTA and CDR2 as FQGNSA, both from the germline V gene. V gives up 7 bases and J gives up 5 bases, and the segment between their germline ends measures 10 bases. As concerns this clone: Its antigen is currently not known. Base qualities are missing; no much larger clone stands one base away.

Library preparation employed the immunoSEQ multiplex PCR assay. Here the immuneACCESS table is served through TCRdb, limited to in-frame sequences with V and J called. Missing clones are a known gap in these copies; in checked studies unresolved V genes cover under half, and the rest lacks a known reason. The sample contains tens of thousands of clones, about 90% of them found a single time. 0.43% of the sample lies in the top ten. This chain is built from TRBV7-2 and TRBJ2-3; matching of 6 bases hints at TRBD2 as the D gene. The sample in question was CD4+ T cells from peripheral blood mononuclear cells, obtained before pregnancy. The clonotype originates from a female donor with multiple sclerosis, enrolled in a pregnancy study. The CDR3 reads CASTLRGDTQYF. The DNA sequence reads TGTGCCAGCACCTTGCGGGGAGATACGCAGTATTTT.